A single sample is the source of the 6 T cell receptor beta chains below, sequenced in a study of blood T cell repertoires in COVID-19. The data were produced by immunoSEQ multiplex PCR, yet TCRdb's version contains in-frame clones alone and is incomplete. The repertoire includes about 470,000 clones, about nine tenths of them detected once, and around 0.7% sits in the top ten. Sequencing was performed on PBMCs or T cells enriched from blood (not recorded which). Receptors originate from a woman aged 18-35 years who had recovered from COVID-19.

The table lists this clone with a few counts. Other DNA sequences in the same sample also yield this CDR3. V and J are TRBV24-1 and TRBJ2-5, with 7 bases identical to TRBD1. The CDR3 is 15 residues long. Germline values: CDR1 KGHDR, CDR2 SFDVKD. J gave up 1 base and V 4 bases, and 5 bases lay outside the gene matches. The chain's CDR3 is CATSDPGTAQETQYF. The CDR3 DNA sequence: TGTGCCACCAGTGACCCGGGGACAGCCCAAGAGACCCAGTACTTC.

The chain links TRBV5-4 to TRBJ1-2; 9 bases map to TRBD1. Germline V gives CDR1 SGHNT, CDR2 YYREEE (reference sequence). Trimming removed 10 bases from V and 6 bases from J; junction bases left unmatched: 7. The CDR3 has 12 amino acids. CDR3: CAYLRDRDGYTF. Written as DNA, the CDR3 is TGTGCCTACCTCAGGGACAGGGATGGCTACACCTTC.

This chain uses TRBV19 with TRBJ2-5; TRBD1 is a possible D gene (6 bases). The CDR3 extends over 13 amino acids. Germline V lookup: CDR1 LNHDA, CDR2 SQIVND (reference sequence). V lost 10 bases to trimming and J lost 5 bases, with 17 bases between them. The CDR3 protein is CATAQFQGETQYF. In nucleotides, the CDR3 is TGTGCCACCGCCCAATTTCAGGGGGAGACCCAGTACTTC. Looking up the rest from reference TRBV19 and TRBJ2-5 gives the full variable domain: DGGITQSPKYLFRKEGQNVTLSCEQNLNHDAMYWYRQDPGQGLRLIYYSQIVNDFQKGDIAEGYSVSREKKESFPLTVTSAQKNPTAFYLCATAQFQGETQYFGPGTRLLVL.

The chain links TRBV27 to TRBJ2-7, with D possibly matching TRBD2 (6 bases). Germline values: CDR1 MNHEY, CDR2 SMNVEV (reference sequence). CDR3 length equals 17 residues. Trimming stripped 1 base from V and 9 bases from J, with 25 bases between. The CDR3 DNA is TGTGCCAGCAGTTTATATTACAGCAGGACTACGGAGTTTGGGCAGTACTTC. This encodes CASSLYYSRTTEFGQYF.

The chain is built from TRBV28 and TRBJ1-1; 10 nucleotides align to TRBD1. Unmatched junction bases numbered 11, after V lost 5 bases and J lost 5 bases. This CDR3 spans 16 amino acids. Germline loops: CDR1 MDHEN, CDR2 SYDVKM. The CDR3 region is CASSPSPGQGTTEAFF. DNA for the CDR3: TGTGCCAGCAGTCCGTCCCCGGGACAGGGGACGACTGAAGCTTTCTTT. The whole variable domain, remainder taken from reference TRBV28 and TRBJ1-1, is DVKVTQSSRYLVKRTGEKVFLECVQDMDHENMFWYRQDPGLGLRLIYFSYDVKMKEKGDIPEGYSVSREKKERFSLILESASTNQTSMYLCASSPSPGQGTTEAFFGQGTRLTVV.

The chain employs TRBV28 and TRBJ1-2; D perhaps matches TRBD1 (6 bases). This CDR3 contains 13 residues. V was clipped by 4 bases and J by 6 bases, with 12 bases between them. Germline V gives CDR1 MDHEN, CDR2 SYDVKM. CDR3 nucleotide sequence: TGTGCCAGCAGTTCCCCCGGGACACATGGCTACACCTTC. This sequence encodes CASSSPGTHGYTF.